The next 3 T cell receptor beta chains were all read from a single sample in a study of graft-versus-host responses after intestinal transplantation. Some clones are missing from TCRdb's copy, which holds only in-frame ones; the method was immunoSEQ multiplex PCR. This table has about 83,000 clones, 85% to 90% appearing once. Their recognized antigens are unknown. Sequences were derived from unstimulated CD4+ T cells sorted from spleen or lymph node cells, sampled before intestinal transplant. These receptors were obtained from a human donor who received an intestinal transplant.

The genes are TRBV30 and TRBJ1-2, with 7 bases matching TRBD1. The CDR3 spans 13 residues. Trimming took 2 bases from V and 4 from J; bases not matched to a gene: 4. Germline V CDR1 and CDR2: GTSNPN, SVGIG (reference sequence). CDR3 sequence reads: CAWSLGTAYGYTF. In DNA form, the CDR3 reads TGTGCCTGGAGTCTCGGGACAGCCTATGGCTACACCTTC.

In DNA, the CDR3 is TGTGCCAGCAGCCTGACTAGCGGGGGGGGGCCTAGCACAGATACGCAGTATTTT. Its translation: CASSLTSGGGPSTDTQYF. V is TRBV9 and J is TRBJ2-3; 14 bases agree with TRBD2. The CDR3 loop spans 18 amino acids. The V gene's germline CDR1 is SGDLS and CDR2 YYNGEE. V was pared by 4 bases and J by 0 bases, with 7 bases of the junction left unmatched.

This chain connects TRBV5-1 to TRBJ1-1; tentatively, D is TRBD1 (6 bases). From germline, CDR1 is SGHRS and CDR2 YFSETQ. Between the trimmed V and J ends, which lost 0 bases and 0 bases, there was a span of 9 bases. This CDR3 comprises 15 residues. CDR3: CASSLDRVMNTEAFF. CDR3 coding DNA: TGCGCCAGCAGCTTGGACAGGGTAATGAACACTGAAGCTTTCTTT.